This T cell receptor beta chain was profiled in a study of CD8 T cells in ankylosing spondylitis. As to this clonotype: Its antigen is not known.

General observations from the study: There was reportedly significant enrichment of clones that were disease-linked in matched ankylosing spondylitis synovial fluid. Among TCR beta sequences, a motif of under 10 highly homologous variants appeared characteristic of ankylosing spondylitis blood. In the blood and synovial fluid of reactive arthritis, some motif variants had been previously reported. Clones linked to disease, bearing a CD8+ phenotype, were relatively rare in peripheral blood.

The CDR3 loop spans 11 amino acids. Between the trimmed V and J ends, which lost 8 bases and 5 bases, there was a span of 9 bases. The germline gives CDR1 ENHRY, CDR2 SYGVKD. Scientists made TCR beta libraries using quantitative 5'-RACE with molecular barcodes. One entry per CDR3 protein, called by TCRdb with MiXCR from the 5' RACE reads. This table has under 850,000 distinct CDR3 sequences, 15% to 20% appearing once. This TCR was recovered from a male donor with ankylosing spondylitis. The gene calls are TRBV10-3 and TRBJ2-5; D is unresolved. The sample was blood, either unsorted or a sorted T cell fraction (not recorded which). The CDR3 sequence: CAIGSRETQYF. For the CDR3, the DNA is TGTGCCATCGGTTCCAGGGAGACCCAGTACTTC.